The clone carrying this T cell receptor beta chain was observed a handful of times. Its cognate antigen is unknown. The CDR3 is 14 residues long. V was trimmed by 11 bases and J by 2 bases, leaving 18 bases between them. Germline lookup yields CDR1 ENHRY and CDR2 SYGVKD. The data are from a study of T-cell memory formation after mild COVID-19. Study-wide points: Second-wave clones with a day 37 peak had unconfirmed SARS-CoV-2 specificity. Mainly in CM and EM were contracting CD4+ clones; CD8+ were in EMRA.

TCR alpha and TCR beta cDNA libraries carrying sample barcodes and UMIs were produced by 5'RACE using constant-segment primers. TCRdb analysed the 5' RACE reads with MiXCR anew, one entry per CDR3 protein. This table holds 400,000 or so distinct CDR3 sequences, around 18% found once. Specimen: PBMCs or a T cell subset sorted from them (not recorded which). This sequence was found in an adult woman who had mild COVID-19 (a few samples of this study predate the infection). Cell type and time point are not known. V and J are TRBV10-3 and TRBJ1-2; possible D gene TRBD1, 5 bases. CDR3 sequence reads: CAATSRAGNYGYTF. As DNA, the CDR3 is TGTGCCGCCACTTCCAGGGCGGGGAACTATGGCTACACCTTC.